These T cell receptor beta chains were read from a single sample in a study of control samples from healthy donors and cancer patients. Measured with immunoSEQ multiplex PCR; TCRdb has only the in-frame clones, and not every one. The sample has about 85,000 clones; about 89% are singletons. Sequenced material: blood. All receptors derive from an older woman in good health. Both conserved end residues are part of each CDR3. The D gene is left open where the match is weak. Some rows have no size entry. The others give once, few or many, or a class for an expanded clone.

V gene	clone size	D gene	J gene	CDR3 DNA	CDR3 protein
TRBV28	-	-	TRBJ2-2	TGTGCCAGCAGTCTCACATGGAACACCGGGGAGCTGTTTTTT	CASSLTWNTGELFF
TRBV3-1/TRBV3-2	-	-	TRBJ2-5	TGTGCCAGCAGCCCATCTTGGGGTTTGACCCAAGAGACCCAGTACTTC	CASSPSWGLTQETQYF
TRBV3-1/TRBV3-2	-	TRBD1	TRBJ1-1	TGTGCCAGCAGCCCGCCAGGGGGGCGAACTGAAGCTTTCTTT	CASSPPGGRTEAFF
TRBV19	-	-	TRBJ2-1	TGTGCCAGTAGTATTAGAGGTAGGAATGAGCAGTTCTTC	CASSIRGRNEQFF
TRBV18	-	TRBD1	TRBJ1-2	TGTGCCAGCTCACCAACGGACAGGGGTGACGGCTACACCTTC	CASSPTDRGDGYTF
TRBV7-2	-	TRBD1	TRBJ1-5	TGTGCCAGCAGCTTGGGGACAGGGAATCAGCCCCAGCATTTT	CASSLGTGNQPQHF
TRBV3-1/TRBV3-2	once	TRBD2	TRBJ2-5	TGTGCCAGCAGCCAAGGGTTGTCGGGACTAGCGACGGAGACCCAGTACTTC	CASSQGLSGLATETQYF
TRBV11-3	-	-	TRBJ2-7	TGTGCCAGCAGCCCTGGGCCGGGTGGCGAGCAGTACTTC	CASSPGPGGEQYF
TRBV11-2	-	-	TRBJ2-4	TGTGCCAGCAGCCCATTGGCGGGTACCCTAGCCAAAAACATTCAGTACTTC	CASSPLAGTLAKNIQYF
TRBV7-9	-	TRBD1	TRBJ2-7	TGTGCCAGCAGCTCAATACAGGGGGCCGGCTCCGAGCAGTACTTC	CASSSIQGAGSEQYF
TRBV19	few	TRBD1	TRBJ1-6	TGTGCCAGTAGTACGACAGGGAATAATTCACCCCTCCACTTT	CASSTTGNNSPLHF
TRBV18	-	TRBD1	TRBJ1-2	TGTGCCAGCTCACCACAGGGGGCGCTGGATGGCTACACCTTC	CASSPQGALDGYTF
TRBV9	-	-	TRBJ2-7	TGTGCCAGCAGCGTCTACGAGCAGTACTTC	CASSVYEQYF
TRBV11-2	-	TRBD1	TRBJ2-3	TGTGCCAGCAGCTTCGCTTCCGGACAGGGAGCCGATACGCAGTATTTT	CASSFASGQGADTQYF
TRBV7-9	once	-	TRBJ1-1	TGTGCCAGCAGCTTAGTGGTCAGATTGAACACTGAAGCTTTCTTT	CASSLVVRLNTEAFF
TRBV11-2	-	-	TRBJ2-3	TGTGCCAGCAGCTTACACACGGCGTGGGGCACAGATACGCAGTATTTT	CASSLHTAWGTDTQYF
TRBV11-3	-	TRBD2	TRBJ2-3	TGTGCCAGCAGCGCCGGGGGGGCGACAGATACGCAGTATTTT	CASSAGGATDTQYF
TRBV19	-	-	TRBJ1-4	TGTGCCAGTAGTCCCCTCCCCCTAGGCAGGGGTGAAAAACTGTTTTTT	CASSPLPLGRGEKLFF
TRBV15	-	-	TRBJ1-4	TGTGCCACCACGTATCATAGTGCAACTAATGAAAAACTGTTTTTT	CATTYHSATNEKLFF
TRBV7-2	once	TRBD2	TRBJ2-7	TGTGCCAGCAGCTCGGGAGCGGGAGGAACCTCCTACGAGCAGTACTTC	CASSSGAGGTSYEQYF
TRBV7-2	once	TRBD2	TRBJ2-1	TGTGCCAGCAGCCGGAGACAGACTAGCGGGGGGGCTTACAATGAGCAGTTCTTC	CASSRRQTSGGAYNEQFF
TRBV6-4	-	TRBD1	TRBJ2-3	TGTGCCAGCAGCGGGACAGGGGACGGTGCTGATACGCAGTATTTT	CASSGTGDGADTQYF
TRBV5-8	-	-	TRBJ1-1	TGTGCCAGCAGCTACGTCACCAGGGTCACTGAAGCTTTCTTT	CASSYVTRVTEAFF
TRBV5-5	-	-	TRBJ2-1	TGTGCCAGCAGCTTGGATCGGACTCGTTACAATGAGCAGTTCTTC	CASSLDRTRYNEQFF
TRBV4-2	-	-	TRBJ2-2	TGTGCCAGCAGCCCAAGAGTCGGGGAGCTGTTTTTT	CASSPRVGELFF
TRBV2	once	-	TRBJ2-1	TGTGCCAGCAAGAGCTACGTAGACCAGTTCTTC	CASKSYVDQFF
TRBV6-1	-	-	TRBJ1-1	TGTGCCAGCAGTGAAGTGGGGGCCCTATACACTGAAGCTTTCTTT	CASSEVGALYTEAFF